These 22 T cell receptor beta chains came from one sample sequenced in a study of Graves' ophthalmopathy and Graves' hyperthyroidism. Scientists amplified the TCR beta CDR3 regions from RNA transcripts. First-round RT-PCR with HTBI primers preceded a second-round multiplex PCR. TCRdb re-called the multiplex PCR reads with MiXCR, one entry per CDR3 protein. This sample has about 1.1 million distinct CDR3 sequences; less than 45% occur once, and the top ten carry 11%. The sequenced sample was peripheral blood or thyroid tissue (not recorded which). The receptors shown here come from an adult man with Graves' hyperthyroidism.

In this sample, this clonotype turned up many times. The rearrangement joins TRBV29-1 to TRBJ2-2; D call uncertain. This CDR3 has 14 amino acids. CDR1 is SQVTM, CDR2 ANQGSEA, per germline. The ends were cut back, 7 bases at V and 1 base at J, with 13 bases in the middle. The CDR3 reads CSASTPVNTGELFF. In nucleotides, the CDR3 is TGCAGCGCCTCGACTCCGGTGAACACCGGGGAGCTGTTTTTT.

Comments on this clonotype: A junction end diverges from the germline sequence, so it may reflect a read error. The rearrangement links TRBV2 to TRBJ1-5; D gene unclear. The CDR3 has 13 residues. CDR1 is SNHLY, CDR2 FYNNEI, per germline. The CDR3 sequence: CASAEGGYQPQHF. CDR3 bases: TGTGCCAGCGCCGAGGGAGGGTATCAACCCCAGCATTTT. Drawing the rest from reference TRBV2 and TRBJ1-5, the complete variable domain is EPEVTQTPSHQVTQMGQEVILRCVPISNHLYFYWYRQILGQKVEFLVSFYNNEISEKSEIFDDQFSVERPDGSNFTLKIRSTKLEDSAMYFCASAEGGYQPQHFGDGTRLSIL.

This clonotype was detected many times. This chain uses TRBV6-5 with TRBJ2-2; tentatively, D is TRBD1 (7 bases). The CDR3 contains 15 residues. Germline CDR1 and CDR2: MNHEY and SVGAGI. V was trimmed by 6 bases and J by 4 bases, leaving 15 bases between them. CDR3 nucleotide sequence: TGTGCCAGCAGGCAGTACAGGGGAGGCACCGGGGAGCTGTTTTTT. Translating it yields CASRQYRGGTGELFF.

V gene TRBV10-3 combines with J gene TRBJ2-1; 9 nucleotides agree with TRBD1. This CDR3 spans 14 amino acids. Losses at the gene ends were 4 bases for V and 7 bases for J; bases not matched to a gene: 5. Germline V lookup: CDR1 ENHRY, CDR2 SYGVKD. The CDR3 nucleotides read TGTGCCATCAGTGCGGGACAGGGAGGAAATGAGCAGTTCTTC. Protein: CAISAGQGGNEQFF.

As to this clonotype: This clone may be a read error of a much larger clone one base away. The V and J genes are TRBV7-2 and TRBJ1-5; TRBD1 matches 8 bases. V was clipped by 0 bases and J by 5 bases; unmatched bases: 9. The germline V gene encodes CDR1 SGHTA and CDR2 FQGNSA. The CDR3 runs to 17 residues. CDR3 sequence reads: CASSLAVTGVSDQPQHF. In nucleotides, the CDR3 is TGTGCCAGCAGCTTAGCGGTGACAGGGGTGAGCGATCAGCCCCAGCATTTT.

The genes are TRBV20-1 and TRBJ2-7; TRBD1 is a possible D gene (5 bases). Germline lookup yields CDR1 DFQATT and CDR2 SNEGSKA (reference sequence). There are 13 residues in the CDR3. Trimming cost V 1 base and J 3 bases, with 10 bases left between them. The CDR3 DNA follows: TGCAGTGCTAGAGGGGGCCATTTCTACGAGCAGTACTTC. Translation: CSARGGHFYEQYF.

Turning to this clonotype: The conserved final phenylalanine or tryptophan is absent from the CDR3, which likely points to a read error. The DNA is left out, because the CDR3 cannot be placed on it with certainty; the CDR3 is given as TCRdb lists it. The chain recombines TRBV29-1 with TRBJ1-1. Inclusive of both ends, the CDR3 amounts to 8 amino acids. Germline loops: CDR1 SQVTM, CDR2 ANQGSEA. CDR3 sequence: CSTDITKQ.

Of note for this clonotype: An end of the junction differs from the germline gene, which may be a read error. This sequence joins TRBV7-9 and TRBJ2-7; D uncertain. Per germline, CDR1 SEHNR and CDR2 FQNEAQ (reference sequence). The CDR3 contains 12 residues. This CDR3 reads CASSAISYGQYF. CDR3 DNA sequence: TGTGCCAGCAGCGCAATTTCCTACGGGCAGTACTTC.

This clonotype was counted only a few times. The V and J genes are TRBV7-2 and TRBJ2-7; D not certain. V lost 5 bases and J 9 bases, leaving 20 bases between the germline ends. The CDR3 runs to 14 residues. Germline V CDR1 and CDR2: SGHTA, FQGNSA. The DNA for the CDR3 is TGTGCCAGCAGCCTAACCCCAGGCCTTTCAGGGCAGTACTTC. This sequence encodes CASSLTPGLSGQYF.

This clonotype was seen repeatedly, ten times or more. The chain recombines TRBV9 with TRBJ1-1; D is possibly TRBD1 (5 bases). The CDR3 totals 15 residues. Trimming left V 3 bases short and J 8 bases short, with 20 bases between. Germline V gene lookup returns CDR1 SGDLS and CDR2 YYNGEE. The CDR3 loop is CASSERTGTNEEAFF. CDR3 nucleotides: TGTGCCAGCAGCGAGAGAACAGGAACGAACGAGGAAGCTTTCTTT.

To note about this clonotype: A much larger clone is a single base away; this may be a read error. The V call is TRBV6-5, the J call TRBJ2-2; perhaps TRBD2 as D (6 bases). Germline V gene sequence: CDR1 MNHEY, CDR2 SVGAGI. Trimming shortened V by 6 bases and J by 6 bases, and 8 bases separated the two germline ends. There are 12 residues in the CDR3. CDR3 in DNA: TGTGCCAGCAGGCGGGGCTCCGGGGAGCTGTTTTTT. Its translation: CASRRGSGELFF.

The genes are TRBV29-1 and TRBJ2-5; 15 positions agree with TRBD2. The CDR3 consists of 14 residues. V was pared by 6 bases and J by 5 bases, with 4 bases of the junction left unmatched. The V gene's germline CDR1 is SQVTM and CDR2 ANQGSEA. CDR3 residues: CSVTGTSGGETQYF. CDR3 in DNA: TGCAGCGTGACCGGGACTAGCGGGGGGGAGACCCAGTACTTC. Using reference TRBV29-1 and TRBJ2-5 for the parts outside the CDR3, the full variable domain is SAVISQKPSRDICQRGTSLTIQCQVDSQVTMMFWYRQQPGQSLTLIATANQGSEATYESGFVIDKFPISRPNLTFSTLTVSNMSPEDSSIYLCSVTGTSGGETQYFGPGTRLLVL.

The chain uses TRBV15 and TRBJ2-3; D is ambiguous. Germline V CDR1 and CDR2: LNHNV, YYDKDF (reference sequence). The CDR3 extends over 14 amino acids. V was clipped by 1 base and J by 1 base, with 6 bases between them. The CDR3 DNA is TGTGCCACCAGCAGAGTCAAGGGCACAGATACGCAGTATTTT. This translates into CATSRVKGTDTQYF.

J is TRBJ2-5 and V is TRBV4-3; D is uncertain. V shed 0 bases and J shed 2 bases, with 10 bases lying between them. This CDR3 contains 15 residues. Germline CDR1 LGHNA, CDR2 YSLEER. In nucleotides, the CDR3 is TGCGCCAGCAGCCAAGATAGGGATCCTCAAGAGACCCAGTACTTC. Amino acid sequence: CASSQDRDPQETQYF.

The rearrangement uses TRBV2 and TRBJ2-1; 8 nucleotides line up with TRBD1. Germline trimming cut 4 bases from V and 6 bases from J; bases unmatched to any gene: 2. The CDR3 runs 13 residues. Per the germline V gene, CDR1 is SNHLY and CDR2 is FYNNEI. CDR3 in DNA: TGTGCCAGCAGTGGGACAGGGCGCAATGAGCAGTTCTTC. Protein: CASSGTGRNEQFF.

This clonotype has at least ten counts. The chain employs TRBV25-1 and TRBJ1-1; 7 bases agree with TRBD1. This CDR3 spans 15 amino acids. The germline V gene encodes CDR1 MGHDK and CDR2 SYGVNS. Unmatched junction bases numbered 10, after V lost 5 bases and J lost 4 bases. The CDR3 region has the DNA TGTGCCAGCAGTAGGGGACAGAGCCTGAGCACTGAAGCTTTCTTT. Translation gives CASSRGQSLSTEAFF.

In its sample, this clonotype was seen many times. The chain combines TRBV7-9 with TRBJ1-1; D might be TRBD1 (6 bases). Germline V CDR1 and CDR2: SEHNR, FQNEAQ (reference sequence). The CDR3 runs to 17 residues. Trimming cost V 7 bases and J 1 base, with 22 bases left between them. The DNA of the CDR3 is TGTGCCAGCACCCCAGGGCAGGGGAATCCCCGGAACACTGAAGCTTTCTTT. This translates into CASTPGQGNPRNTEAFF.

CDR3 region: CASGFMDRNSPLHF. The CDR3 DNA reads TGCGCCAGCGGTTTCATGGACCGTAATTCACCCCTCCACTTT. The V and J genes are TRBV5-1 and TRBJ1-6, with D hard to call. The V gene's germline CDR1 is SGHRS and CDR2 YFSETQ. The V gene lost 7 bases and the J gene lost 6 bases, with 14 bases spanning the gap. The length of the CDR3 is 14 residues.

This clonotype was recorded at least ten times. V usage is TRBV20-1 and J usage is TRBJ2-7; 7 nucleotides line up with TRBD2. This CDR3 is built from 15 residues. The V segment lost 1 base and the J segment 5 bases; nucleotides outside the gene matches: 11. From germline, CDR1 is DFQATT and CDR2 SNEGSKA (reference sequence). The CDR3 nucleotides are TGCAGTGCTAGAGTGCAGCGCGGGAGTTCCCACGAGCAGTACTTC. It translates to CSARVQRGSSHEQYF.

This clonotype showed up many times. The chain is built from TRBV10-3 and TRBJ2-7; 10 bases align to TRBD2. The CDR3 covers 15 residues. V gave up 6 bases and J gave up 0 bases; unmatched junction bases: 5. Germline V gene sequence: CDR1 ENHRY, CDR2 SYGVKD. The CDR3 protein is CAIRVTSGDSYEQYF. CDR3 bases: TGTGCCATCAGGGTAACTAGCGGGGACTCCTACGAGCAGTACTTC.

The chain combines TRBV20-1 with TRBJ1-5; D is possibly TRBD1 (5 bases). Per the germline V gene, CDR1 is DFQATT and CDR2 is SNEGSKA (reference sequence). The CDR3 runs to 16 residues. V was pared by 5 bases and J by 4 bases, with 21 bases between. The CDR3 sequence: CSAFPLLGGPNQPQHF. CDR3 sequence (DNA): TGCAGTGCTTTTCCCCTCCTGGGGGGACCGAATCAGCCCCAGCATTTT.

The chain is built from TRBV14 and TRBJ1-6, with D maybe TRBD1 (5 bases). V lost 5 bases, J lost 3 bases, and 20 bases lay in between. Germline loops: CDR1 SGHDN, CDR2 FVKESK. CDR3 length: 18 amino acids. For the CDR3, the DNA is TGTGCCAGCAGCTATACGCCGGGGCGAGGAGGCTATAATTCACCCCTCCACTTT. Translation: CASSYTPGRGGYNSPLHF. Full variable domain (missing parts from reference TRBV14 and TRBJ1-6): EAGVTQFPSHSVIEKGQTVTLRCDPISGHDNLYWYRRVMGKEIKFLLHFVKESKQDESGMPNNRFLAERTGGTYSTLKVQPAELEDSGVYFCASSYTPGRGGYNSPLHFGNGTRLTVT.